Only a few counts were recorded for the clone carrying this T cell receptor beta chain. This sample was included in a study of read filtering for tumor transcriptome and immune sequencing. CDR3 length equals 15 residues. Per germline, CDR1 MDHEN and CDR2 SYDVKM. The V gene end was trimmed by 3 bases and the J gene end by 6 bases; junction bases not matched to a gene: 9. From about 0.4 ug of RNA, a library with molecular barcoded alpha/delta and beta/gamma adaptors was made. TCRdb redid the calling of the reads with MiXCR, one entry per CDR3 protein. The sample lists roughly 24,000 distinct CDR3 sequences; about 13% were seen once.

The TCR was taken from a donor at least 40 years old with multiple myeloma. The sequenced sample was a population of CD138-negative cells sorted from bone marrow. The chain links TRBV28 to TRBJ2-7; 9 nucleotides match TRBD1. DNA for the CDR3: TGTGCCAGCAGTTTGTATGGGACAGGGATGACCGAGCAGTACTTC. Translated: CASSLYGTGMTEQYF.